These T cell receptor beta chains were read from a single sample in a study of control samples from healthy donors and cancer patients. Assay: immunoSEQ multiplex PCR; the TCRdb copy retains only in-frame clones and omits some. The sample includes tens of thousands of clones, around 85% of them seen just once. Input material: PBMCs. The receptors shown here come from a man aged 55 to 70 with head and neck cancer. The CDR3 runs from the conserved cysteine through the conserved F or W. The D gene is left open where the match is weak. Not all rows give a size; the values are once, few, many and, for expanded clones, a class.

v_gene: TRBV18; abundance: NA; len: 18; d_gene: TRBD1; j_gene: TRBJ2-3; CDR3nt: TGTGCCAGCTCACGGTACGGACAGGGAGCTTCTAGCACAGATACGCAGTATTTT; CDR3aa: CASSRYGQGASSTDTQYF
v_gene: TRBV19; abundance: NA; len: 13; d_gene: NA; j_gene: TRBJ2-7; CDR3nt: TGTGCCAGTAGTATCAGGACGTCCTACGAGCAGTACTTC; CDR3aa: CASSIRTSYEQYF
v_gene: TRBV5-1; abundance: NA; len: 13; d_gene: NA; j_gene: TRBJ1-6; CDR3nt: TGCGCCAGCAGCTTGTACAAGAATTCACCCCTCCACTTT; CDR3aa: CASSLYKNSPLHF
v_gene: TRBV7-6; abundance: NA; len: 14; d_gene: NA; j_gene: TRBJ2-2; CDR3nt: TGTGCCAGCCAAAAATTCGCGAACACCGGGGAGCTGTTTTTT; CDR3aa: CASQKFANTGELFF
v_gene: TRBV12-5; abundance: once; len: 18; d_gene: TRBD1; j_gene: TRBJ1-5; CDR3nt: TGTGCTAGTGGTTCCGGGACAGGGCTTGGTTATAGCAATCAGCCCCAGCATTTT; CDR3aa: CASGSGTGLGYSNQPQHF
v_gene: TRBV27; abundance: NA; len: 13; d_gene: NA; j_gene: TRBJ1-5; CDR3nt: TGTGCCAGCAGTTTATGGGGGGGGAGGCCCCAGCATTTT; CDR3aa: CASSLWGGRPQHF
v_gene: TRBV6-1; abundance: NA; len: 17; d_gene: TRBD1; j_gene: TRBJ1-5; CDR3nt: TGTGCCAGCAGTGAAGCTTGGACCGGACAGGGAAATCAGCCCCAGCATTTT; CDR3aa: CASSEAWTGQGNQPQHF
v_gene: TRBV2; abundance: NA; len: 14; d_gene: NA; j_gene: TRBJ1-1; CDR3nt: TGTGCCAGCAGCCAACAGGGCTCAGCCACTGAAGCTTTCTTT; CDR3aa: CASSQQGSATEAFF
v_gene: TRBV5-1; abundance: NA; len: 14; d_gene: NA; j_gene: TRBJ2-1; CDR3nt: TGCGCCAGCAGCTTGGAAAACAGAAACAATGAGCAGTTCTTC; CDR3aa: CASSLENRNNEQFF
v_gene: TRBV4-1; abundance: NA; len: 15; d_gene: NA; j_gene: TRBJ2-1; CDR3nt: TGCGCCAGCAGCCTCGGGCCGGACATTACACCTGAGCAGTTCTTC; CDR3aa: CASSLGPDITPEQFF
v_gene: TRBV6-5; abundance: NA; len: 15; d_gene: TRBD2; j_gene: TRBJ2-3; CDR3nt: TGTGCCAGCAGTTACTCAGACGGGAGGGCAGATACGCAGTATTTT; CDR3aa: CASSYSDGRADTQYF
v_gene: TRBV13; abundance: NA; len: 13; d_gene: NA; j_gene: TRBJ1-3; CDR3nt: TGTGCCAGCAGCCGGGACATAGGAAACACCATATATTTT; CDR3aa: CASSRDIGNTIYF
v_gene: TRBV20-1; abundance: NA; len: 11; d_gene: NA; j_gene: TRBJ1-2; CDR3nt: TGCAGTGTTGCGGACAGCTATGGCTACACCTTC; CDR3aa: CSVADSYGYTF
v_gene: TRBV7-9; abundance: NA; len: 15; d_gene: NA; j_gene: TRBJ2-2; CDR3nt: TGTGCCAGCAGCCCGACCCAGGCCTACACCGGGGAGCTGTTTTTT; CDR3aa: CASSPTQAYTGELFF
v_gene: TRBV4-1; abundance: NA; len: 15; d_gene: NA; j_gene: TRBJ1-2; CDR3nt: TGCGCCAGCAGCCAAGAGGCCAGGGGCGGCTATGGCTACACCTTC; CDR3aa: CASSQEARGGYGYTF
v_gene: TRBV7-8; abundance: NA; len: 14; d_gene: TRBD2; j_gene: TRBJ2-1; CDR3nt: TGTGCCAGCAGCAACCCGGGACTAGCAAATGAGCAGTTCTTC; CDR3aa: CASSNPGLANEQFF
v_gene: TRBV18; abundance: NA; len: 16; d_gene: NA; j_gene: TRBJ2-6; CDR3nt: TGTGCCAGCTCACGTGACGGGCCCCCTGGGGCCAACGTCCTGACTTTC; CDR3aa: CASSRDGPPGANVLTF
v_gene: TRBV5-6; abundance: NA; len: 15; d_gene: TRBD1; j_gene: TRBJ1-1; CDR3nt: TGTGCCAGCAGCTTTCGGACAGGGGGGGACACTGAAGCTTTCTTT; CDR3aa: CASSFRTGGDTEAFF
v_gene: TRBV6-5; abundance: NA; len: 14; d_gene: TRBD2; j_gene: TRBJ2-1; CDR3nt: TGTGCCAGCCGAGCTAGCGGCTACTACAATGAGCAGTTCTTC; CDR3aa: CASRASGYYNEQFF
v_gene: TRBV18; abundance: NA; len: 16; d_gene: TRBD2; j_gene: TRBJ2-4; CDR3nt: TGTGCCAGCTCACCGCCGGCGGGACTAGAACAAAACATTCAGTACTTC; CDR3aa: CASSPPAGLEQNIQYF
v_gene: TRBV28; abundance: NA; len: 14; d_gene: TRBD2; j_gene: TRBJ2-2; CDR3nt: TGTGCCAGCGCCACGGGGGGGGGCACCGGGGAGCTGTTTTTT; CDR3aa: CASATGGGTGELFF
v_gene: TRBV9; abundance: NA; len: 14; d_gene: NA; j_gene: TRBJ1-1; CDR3nt: TGTGCCAGCAGCGGACAGGTGAGAGACACTGAAGCTTTCTTT; CDR3aa: CASSGQVRDTEAFF
v_gene: TRBV30; abundance: NA; len: 13; d_gene: TRBD1; j_gene: TRBJ1-5; CDR3nt: TGTGCCTCTTCGACAGGGTACGATCAGCCCCAGCATTTT; CDR3aa: CASSTGYDQPQHF
v_gene: TRBV18; abundance: NA; len: 16; d_gene: TRBD1; j_gene: TRBJ1-5; CDR3nt: TGTGCCAGCTCACTAGGACAGGGGGTTAGCAATCAGCCCCAGCATTTT; CDR3aa: CASSLGQGVSNQPQHF
v_gene: TRBV30; abundance: once; len: 13; d_gene: NA; j_gene: TRBJ1-2; CDR3nt: TGTGCCTGGAGCGCCCCCCTATCCTATGGCTACACCTTC; CDR3aa: CAWSAPLSYGYTF
v_gene: TRBV30; abundance: NA; len: 15; d_gene: NA; j_gene: TRBJ2-6; CDR3nt: TGTGCCTGGAGTGTAAAGGTGGCTGGGGCCAACGTCCTGACTTTC; CDR3aa: CAWSVKVAGANVLTF
v_gene: TRBV19; abundance: NA; len: 15; d_gene: NA; j_gene: TRBJ1-6; CDR3nt: TGTGCCAGTAGTACAAAGAGCTCCTATAATTCACCCCTCCACTTT; CDR3aa: CASSTKSSYNSPLHF
v_gene: TRBV7-8; abundance: few; len: 14; d_gene: TRBD2; j_gene: TRBJ2-1; CDR3nt: TGTGCCAGCAGCTTAGGGACTAGCGGGAATGAGCAGTTCTTC; CDR3aa: CASSLGTSGNEQFF
v_gene: TRBV15; abundance: NA; len: 15; d_gene: TRBD1; j_gene: TRBJ1-6; CDR3nt: TGTGCCACCAGCAGAGTAGGGACAGGGTCTTCACCCCTCCACTTT; CDR3aa: CATSRVGTGSSPLHF
v_gene: TRBV6-5; abundance: NA; len: 14; d_gene: TRBD2; j_gene: TRBJ2-7; CDR3nt: TGTGCCGTCCGGCAGCTAGCGGGAGTCGTCGAGCAGTACTTC; CDR3aa: CAVRQLAGVVEQYF
v_gene: TRBV7-7; abundance: NA; len: 16; d_gene: TRBD2; j_gene: TRBJ2-2; CDR3nt: TGTGCTAGCAGCTTAATAGCGGGAGGTACCACCGGGGAGCTGTTTTTT; CDR3aa: CASSLIAGGTTGELFF
v_gene: TRBV7-3; abundance: NA; len: 15; d_gene: NA; j_gene: TRBJ2-3; CDR3nt: TGTGCCAGCAGCTTAAATGAGGGGTCGACAGATACGCAGTATTTT; CDR3aa: CASSLNEGSTDTQYF
v_gene: TRBV30; abundance: NA; len: 12; d_gene: NA; j_gene: TRBJ2-3; CDR3nt: TGTGCCTGGAGTTTGGGCGGAGAAACGCAGTATTTT; CDR3aa: CAWSLGGETQYF
v_gene: TRBV3-1/TRBV3-2; abundance: NA; len: 13; d_gene: NA; j_gene: TRBJ1-5; CDR3nt: TGTGCCAGCAGCCAACAGAGCAATCAGCCCCAGCATTTT; CDR3aa: CASSQQSNQPQHF
v_gene: TRBV13; abundance: few; len: 13; d_gene: TRBD1; j_gene: TRBJ1-2; CDR3nt: TGTGCCAGCAGCTTCGGGACAGGAAGAGACTACACCTTC; CDR3aa: CASSFGTGRDYTF
v_gene: TRBV27; abundance: NA; len: 18; d_gene: TRBD2; j_gene: TRBJ2-3; CDR3nt: TGTGCCAGCAGTCCGGGACTAGCGGGAGGGCCGTACACAGATACGCAGTATTTT; CDR3aa: CASSPGLAGGPYTDTQYF
v_gene: TRBV6-5; abundance: NA; len: 11; d_gene: NA; j_gene: TRBJ1-1; CDR3nt: TGTGCCAGCTTGGTTGAAACTGAAGCTTTCTTT; CDR3aa: CASLVETEAFF
v_gene: TRBV3-1/TRBV3-2; abundance: NA; len: 16; d_gene: NA; j_gene: TRBJ1-6; CDR3nt: TGTGCCAGCAGCCAAGAAATCCCGCCCTATAATTCACCCCTCCACTTT; CDR3aa: CASSQEIPPYNSPLHF
v_gene: TRBV25-1; abundance: NA; len: 14; d_gene: NA; j_gene: TRBJ1-1; CDR3nt: TGTGCCAGCAGTCCCCTAGGGGGGTACACTGAAGCTTTCTTT; CDR3aa: CASSPLGGYTEAFF
v_gene: TRBV19; abundance: NA; len: 14; d_gene: NA; j_gene: TRBJ2-2; CDR3nt: TGTGCCCGTGGTCGGGGGAAAGTGTCCGGGGAGCTGTTTTTT; CDR3aa: CARGRGKVSGELFF